Each of the 19 T cell receptor beta chains below was sequenced from the same sample in a study of cytomegalovirus exposure and HLA in healthy donors. Researchers ran the PCR with 60 Vbeta and 13 Jbeta primers. Produced via immunoSEQ multiplex PCR; TCRdb's table is partial and in-frame only. Here the sample spans over 150,000 clones, about 70% being singletons. Sequences were obtained from PBMCs. Receptors originate from a young man in good health and CMV-seronegative.

This clone showed up just once. The genes are TRBV5-4 and TRBJ1-1; 9 bases agree with TRBD1. Germline trimming cut 4 bases from V and 3 bases from J; bases unmatched to any gene: 4. This CDR3 comprises 14 residues. The germline CDR1 and CDR2 sequences are SGHNT and YYREEE (reference sequence). CDR3 in amino acids: CASSPRQGDTEAFF. CDR3 sequence (DNA): TGTGCCAGCAGCCCTCGACAGGGGGACACTGAAGCTTTCTTT.

The chain uses TRBV30 and TRBJ2-1; D is ambiguous. CDR1 is GTSNPN, CDR2 SVGIG, per germline (reference sequence). This CDR3 region has 16 residues. V was clipped by 1 base and J by 2 bases, with 15 bases between them. The CDR3 nucleotides are TGTGCCTGGAGTGATCCGCTGTTACTGACCTACAATGAGCAGTTCTTC. This codes for CAWSDPLLLTYNEQFF.

The CDR3 protein is CASSQDGQWTRNTEAFF. CDR3 DNA sequence: TGTGCCAGCAGCCAAGACGGGCAGTGGACAAGGAACACTGAAGCTTTCTTT. V gene TRBV14 combines with J gene TRBJ1-1; the D gene is possibly TRBD1 (5 bases). This CDR3 spans 17 amino acids. The germline CDR1 and CDR2 sequences are SGHDN and FVKESK. V shed 0 bases and J shed 1 base, with 15 bases lying between them. The full variable domain, with the rest looked up from reference TRBV14 and TRBJ1-1, is EAGVTQFPSHSVIEKGQTVTLRCDPISGHDNLYWYRRVMGKEIKFLLHFVKESKQDESGMPNNRFLAERTGGTYSTLKVQPAELEDSGVYFCASSQDGQWTRNTEAFFGQGTRLTVV.

Points on this clone: Other DNA sequences of this sample code for an identical CDR3. The rearrangement uses TRBV18 and TRBJ2-1; no firm D call. The CDR3 contains 14 residues. V lost 3 bases and J lost 0, with 6 bases in between. Germline loops: CDR1 KGHSH, CDR2 LQKENI. CDR3 DNA sequence: TGTGCCAGCTCACCGCCTAGCTCCTACAATGAGCAGTTCTTC. The encoded protein is CASSPPSSYNEQFF.

V gene TRBV9 combines with J gene TRBJ2-3; possible D gene TRBD1, 6 bases. Trimming removed 4 bases from V and 4 bases from J, with 16 bases in between. In germline, CDR1 is SGDLS, CDR2 YYNGEE. The CDR3 length is 15 residues. DNA of the CDR3: TGTGCCAGCAGCCTTATGACAGGTTCCGCAGATACGCAGTATTTT. This gives the protein CASSLMTGSADTQYF.

V gene TRBV7-9 combines with J gene TRBJ2-7; TRBD2 is a possible D gene (5 bases). Trimming stripped 0 bases from V and 6 bases from J, with 9 bases between. The germline V gene encodes CDR1 SEHNR and CDR2 FQNEAQ (reference sequence). The CDR3 is made up of 13 amino acids. The CDR3, as DNA: TGTGCCAGCAGCTTAGCGGGAGTAGCCGAGCAGTACTTC. This sequence encodes CASSLAGVAEQYF.

The rearrangement joins TRBV11-2 to TRBJ2-1; 9 positions match TRBD2. The CDR3 has 16 amino acids. CDR1 is SGHAT and CDR2 is FQNNGV in the germline V gene. V lost 6 bases and J lost 7; bases outside the gene matches: 13. CDR3 DNA sequence: TGTGCCAGCAGTGCGGGGAGCGGGGGGAGTAAGAATGAGCAGTTCTTC. It is translated as CASSAGSGGSKNEQFF.

J is TRBJ1-4 and V is TRBV7-9; the match to TRBD1 covers 8 bases. Germline V CDR1 and CDR2: SEHNR, FQNEAQ (reference sequence). V shed 4 bases and J 3 bases; nucleotides not matched to a gene: 1. The CDR3 runs to 14 residues. The CDR3 reads CASSWDRPNEKLFF. Written as DNA, the CDR3 is TGTGCCAGCAGCTGGGACAGGCCTAATGAAAAACTGTTTTTT.

The V call is TRBV10-3, the J call TRBJ2-1; 10 bases align to TRBD1. The CDR3 spans 15 residues. Germline values: CDR1 ENHRY, CDR2 SYGVKD. Trimming took 6 bases from V and 5 from J; bases not matched to a gene: 7. CDR3 in DNA: TGTGCCATCAGAAGTGACAGGGGGCCTAACAATGAGCAGTTCTTC. Translating gives CAIRSDRGPNNEQFF.

The gene calls are TRBV19 and TRBJ1-4; D remains unclear. Trimming stripped 5 bases from V and 8 bases from J, with 15 bases between. This CDR3 region has 14 residues. The germline V gene has CDR1 LNHDA and CDR2 SQIVND (reference sequence). This chain's CDR3 is CASSPFDGWEKLFF. Here the CDR3 DNA reads TGTGCCAGTAGTCCTTTCGACGGGTGGGAAAAACTGTTTTTT.

The genes are TRBV5-1 and TRBJ2-4, with 7 bases identical to TRBD1. CDR3 size: 20 residues. CDR1 is SGHRS and CDR2 is YFSETQ in the germline V gene. The V segment lost 1 base and the J segment 1 base; nucleotides outside the gene matches: 17. CDR3 protein: CASSLFRQEVTGTAKNIQYF. In DNA form, the CDR3 reads TGCGCCAGCAGCTTGTTTCGCCAGGAGGTGACAGGGACGGCCAAAAACATTCAGTACTTC.

V and J are TRBV6-6 and TRBJ1-4; no clear D. With 2 bases removed from V and 8 bases from J, the gap between germline ends came to 15 bases. The CDR3 contains 15 residues. Germline-derived CDR1 and CDR2 are MNHNY and SVGAGI (reference sequence). The CDR3 DNA follows: TGTGCCAGCAGTTACCCCGCAGGCCAGGCGGAAAAACTGTTTTTT. Its protein product is CASSYPAGQAEKLFF.

This clone appeared once. In nucleotides, the CDR3 is TGTGCCAGTTACAGGGGGCCCACTGAAGCTTTCTTT. Translation gives CASYRGPTEAFF. V gene TRBV2 combines with J gene TRBJ1-1; 9 nucleotides match TRBD1. V gave up 9 bases and J gave up 4 bases; unmatched junction bases: 3. CDR3 length equals 12 residues. CDR1 is SNHLY and CDR2 is FYNNEI in the germline V gene.

This CDR3 reads CASSLLGGAEASNYGYTF. The CDR3, as DNA: TGTGCCAGCAGCTTGTTAGGTGGGGCAGAAGCGTCTAACTATGGCTACACCTTC. The V gene is TRBV5-6, the J gene TRBJ1-2, with D tentatively TRBD1 (5 bases). The V end was cut by 1 base, the J end by 0 bases, with 19 bases between. The V gene's germline CDR1 is SGHDT and CDR2 YYEEEE. CDR3 length: 18 residues.

This clone was recorded once. V is TRBV7-2 and J is TRBJ1-2; TRBD1 agrees at 10 bases. This CDR3 has 15 residues. The germline V gene has CDR1 SGHTA and CDR2 FQGNSA. The trim removed 1 base at V and 5 bases at J, leaving 4 bases unmatched. The CDR3 is CASSLGTGGVYGYTF. The CDR3 nucleotides are TGTGCCAGCAGCTTAGGGACAGGGGGGGTTTATGGCTACACCTTC.

The chain is built from TRBV7-9 and TRBJ2-7, with 9 nucleotides matching TRBD1. J gave up 6 bases and V 6 bases, and 15 bases lay outside the gene matches. The CDR3 spans 16 residues. Germline loops: CDR1 SEHNR, CDR2 FQNEAQ (reference sequence). The CDR3 spells CASSSPTGTGIREQYV. As DNA, the CDR3 is TGTGCCAGCAGTTCACCCACCGGGACAGGGATTCGCGAGCAGTACGTC.

V usage is TRBV10-2 and J usage is TRBJ2-7, with 8 bases lining up with TRBD2. V dropped 7 bases and J dropped 4; count of bases not matched to a gene: 3. This CDR3 is 12 amino acids long. Per germline, CDR1 WSHSY and CDR2 SAAADI. DNA of the CDR3: TGCGCCAGCACCCAGCGGGGGTACGAGCAGTACGTC. Translation gives CASTQRGYEQYV.

The chain joins TRBV9 to TRBJ1-3; weak D call: TRBD1 (6 bases). This CDR3 has 15 residues. V was clipped by 0 bases and J by 3 bases, with 10 bases between them. Germline assignment: CDR1 SGDLS and CDR2 YYNGEE. The CDR3 loop is CASSVDQGRGNTIYF. The CDR3 region has the DNA TGTGCCAGCAGCGTAGACCAGGGGCGTGGAAACACCATATATTTT.

J is TRBJ1-6 and V is TRBV19; D gene unclear. Trimming stripped 7 bases from V and 8 bases from J, with 12 bases between. Germline CDR1 is LNHDA and CDR2 is SQIVND (reference sequence). This CDR3 has 13 residues. CDR3 region: CASIPLPDSPLHF. In nucleotides, the CDR3 is TGTGCCAGTATCCCCCTACCGGATTCACCCCTCCACTTT.